Each of the 28 T cell receptor beta chains below was sequenced from the same sample in a study of cytomegalovirus exposure and HLA in healthy donors. Amplification used 60 Vbeta primers and 13 Jbeta primers. Sequenced by immunoSEQ multiplex PCR; TCRdb stores in-frame clones only, minus some. The sample yields about 160,000 clones, 70% to 85% seen once. What was sequenced was PBMCs. Receptor source: a man aged 45 to 65 in good health and CMV-seropositive.

The rearrangement joins TRBV6-1 to TRBJ1-1; a possible D gene is TRBD1 (5 bases). With 2 bases removed from V and 2 bases from J, the gap between germline ends came to 12 bases. The CDR3 consists of 15 residues. The V gene's germline CDR1 is MNHNS and CDR2 SASEGT. The CDR3 sequence: CASSEPTVGNTEAFF. CDR3 in DNA: TGTGCCAGCAGTGAACCGACAGTCGGTAACACTGAAGCTTTCTTT.

CDR3 region: CASSLLQGEAFF. The DNA for the CDR3 is TGCGCCAGCAGCTTGCTACAGGGGGAAGCTTTCTTT. The chain links TRBV5-1 to TRBJ1-1, with 7 positions matching TRBD1. This CDR3 is 12 amino acids long. J was trimmed by 8 bases and V by 1 base; bases with no gene match: 2. From germline, CDR1 is SGHRS and CDR2 YFSETQ.

The chain links TRBV27 to TRBJ2-7; TRBD1 matches 9 bases. The CDR3 sequence is 14 residues long. J was trimmed by 2 bases and V by 8 bases; bases with no gene match: 7. CDR1 MNHEY and CDR2 SMNVEV come from the germline V gene (reference sequence). Written as DNA, the CDR3 is TGTGCCAGCGGGCGACAGGGGGTCCCCTACGAGCAGTACTTC. Amino acid sequence: CASGRQGVPYEQYF.

This chain uses TRBV10-2 with TRBJ1-1, with 8 nucleotides matching TRBD1. CDR1 and CDR2 from the germline V gene are WSHSY and SAAADI. The CDR3 totals 15 residues. V shed 8 bases, J shed 2 bases, and the junction held 10 bases outside the gene matches. CDR3 protein: CASARGGTGNTEAFF. The CDR3, as DNA: TGCGCCAGCGCCCGGGGAGGGACAGGCAACACTGAAGCTTTCTTT.

The chain combines TRBV6-5 with TRBJ2-7; D is perhaps TRBD2 (5 bases). The CDR3 has 14 residues. The germline V and J ends were trimmed by 3 bases and 2 bases, with 11 bases remaining between them. From germline, CDR1 is MNHEY and CDR2 SVGAGI. Here the CDR3 reads CASSYGAGTYEQYF. The CDR3 region has the DNA TGTGCCAGCAGTTATGGCGCGGGTACCTACGAGCAGTACTTC.

The V call is TRBV27, the J call TRBJ2-1, with no clear D. Germline CDR1 reads MNHEY; CDR2 reads SMNVEV (reference sequence). V dropped 9 bases and J dropped 4 bases, with 16 bases sitting between them. The length of the CDR3 is 14 residues. CDR3 sequence (DNA): TGTGCCAGTAAGATACGAACAGATTACAATGAGCAGTTCTTC. This codes for CASKIRTDYNEQFF.

The V and J genes are TRBV2 and TRBJ2-7, with TRBD1 as a possible D gene (5 bases). The CDR3 covers 15 residues. V was pared by 1 base and J by 0 bases, with 10 bases between. CDR1 and CDR2 from the germline V gene are SNHLY and FYNNEI. CDR3 protein: CASSEVGRLSYEQYF. The CDR3 bases are TGTGCCAGCAGTGAAGTGGGGCGTCTCTCCTACGAGCAGTACTTC. Looking up the rest from reference TRBV2 and TRBJ2-7 gives the full variable domain: EPEVTQTPSHQVTQMGQEVILRCVPISNHLYFYWYRQILGQKVEFLVSFYNNEISEKSEIFDDQFSVERPDGSNFTLKIRSTKLEDSAMYFCASSEVGRLSYEQYFGPGTRLTVT.

This clone was seen just once. The J gene is TRBJ1-2, the V gene TRBV14, with unresolved D. Looked up from germline, CDR1 is SGHDN and CDR2 is FVKESK. CDR3 length: 14 amino acids. Trimming took 0 bases from V and 7 from J, leaving 12 bases between them. CDR3 sequence reads: CASSQENGYLGYTF. CDR3 sequence (DNA): TGTGCCAGCAGCCAAGAGAACGGGTATCTTGGCTACACCTTC.

CDR3 DNA sequence: TGCGCCAGCAGTCAGCCTCAGGGGGAGAGGACTGAAGCTTTCTTT. Protein sequence: CASSQPQGERTEAFF. The genes are TRBV23-1 and TRBJ1-1, with TRBD1 matching over 7 bases. TRBV23-1 is identified as an open reading frame with a role that is uncertain. V lost 3 bases to trimming and J lost 5 bases; unmatched junction nucleotides: 9. The CDR3 loop spans 15 amino acids.

The rearrangement links TRBV28 to TRBJ2-2, with 11 bases aligning to TRBD2. Per the germline V gene, CDR1 is MDHEN and CDR2 is SYDVKM. The V gene end was trimmed by 7 bases and the J gene end by 6 bases; junction bases not matched to a gene: 7. This CDR3 has 15 residues. The CDR3 loop is CASTTSGSGAGELFF. The DNA of the CDR3 is TGTGCCAGCACCACTAGCGGGAGTGGCGCCGGGGAGCTGTTTTTT.

The rearrangement links TRBV11-1 to TRBJ2-2; 8 nucleotides agree with TRBD1. The CDR3 runs 15 residues. Germline CDR1 and CDR2: SGHAT and FQDESV (reference sequence). Trimming took 5 bases from V and 1 from J; bases not matched to a gene: 3. As DNA, the CDR3 is TGTGCCAGCAGCCGACAGGGGAGGAACACCGGGGAGCTGTTTTTT. Its protein product is CASSRQGRNTGELFF.

The table lists this clone with a count of one. The chain carries TRBV19 and TRBJ1-1; D remains ambiguous. The length of the CDR3 is 14 residues. Trimming shortened V by 5 bases and J by 0 bases, and 10 bases separated the two germline ends. Germline V gene sequence: CDR1 LNHDA, CDR2 SQIVND (reference sequence). The CDR3 region is CASSPRNMNTEAFF. The CDR3 DNA follows: TGTGCCAGTAGTCCCAGGAATATGAACACTGAAGCTTTCTTT.

This chain links TRBV15 with TRBJ2-1; D might be TRBD2 (7 bases). The germline gives CDR1 LNHNV, CDR2 YYDKDF (reference sequence). V lost 9 bases and J 3 bases, leaving 15 bases between the germline ends. The CDR3 length is 14 residues. The CDR3 here is CATRGGGGYNEQFF. The CDR3 DNA reads TGTGCCACGAGAGGGGGAGGGGGCTACAATGAGCAGTTCTTC.

This clone showed up just once. The chain has TRBV19 and TRBJ2-3; TRBD1 agrees at 7 bases. Germline V gives CDR1 LNHDA, CDR2 SQIVND (reference sequence). V gave up 8 bases and J gave up 0 bases; unmatched junction bases: 8. This CDR3 comprises 15 residues. CDR3 amino acids: CASRTGASSTDTQYF. The CDR3 DNA is TGTGCCAGTCGCACAGGGGCCTCTAGCACAGATACGCAGTATTTT.

V gene TRBV7-3 combines with J gene TRBJ2-5; TRBD2 matches 15 bases. After removal of 5 bases from V and 5 bases from J, the junction contained 6 bases not matched to a gene. Germline V lookup: CDR1 SGHTA, CDR2 FQGTGA. The CDR3 has 16 amino acids. The CDR3 nucleotides read TGTGCCAGCAGCCTCGGACTAGCGGGGGGGCGGGAGACCCAGTACTTC. As protein: CASSLGLAGGRETQYF.

This chain connects TRBV28 to TRBJ2-2; 9 bases match TRBD1. The CDR3 runs to 16 residues. CDR1 MDHEN and CDR2 SYDVKM come from the germline V gene. With V trimmed by 1 base and J by 6 bases, 6 bases remained unmatched. The DNA of the CDR3 is TGTGCCAGCAGTTTATTAGGACAGGGGTTGCCCGGGGAGCTGTTTTTT. Its protein product is CASSLLGQGLPGELFF.

The chain carries TRBV5-1 and TRBJ2-5; the D gene is possibly TRBD2 (7 bases). CDR1 and CDR2 (germline): SGHRS, YFSETQ. V shed 3 bases and J shed 5 bases, with 14 bases lying between them. This CDR3 comprises 14 residues. The CDR3 here is CASSYGGPWETQYF. The CDR3 DNA is TGCGCCAGCAGCTACGGGGGGCCTTGGGAGACCCAGTACTTC.

This chain links TRBV4-1 with TRBJ2-7; TRBD2 agrees at 8 bases. Germline V gene lookup returns CDR1 MGHRA and CDR2 YSYEKL. There are 14 residues in the CDR3. After removal of 1 base from V and 1 base from J, the junction contained 0 bases not matched to a gene. The CDR3 DNA sequence: TGCGCCAGCAGCCAAGGCGGGGGGTCCTACGAGCAGTACTTC. Translation gives CASSQGGGSYEQYF.

This clone turned up a few times. The V gene is TRBV2, the J gene TRBJ2-1; no clear D gene. Germline V gene lookup returns CDR1 SNHLY and CDR2 FYNNEI. CDR3 size: 14 residues. V shed 4 bases and J shed 0 bases, with 7 bases lying between them. CDR3 residues: CASSARISYNEQFF. CDR3 in DNA: TGTGCCAGCAGTGCCAGGATCTCCTACAATGAGCAGTTCTTC.

The chain is built from TRBV18 and TRBJ2-1; 9 bases align to TRBD1. This CDR3 contains 15 residues. Unmatched junction bases numbered 8, after V lost 6 bases and J lost 5 bases. The germline gives CDR1 KGHSH, CDR2 LQKENI. The chain's CDR3 is CASSPRTGDHNEQFF. CDR3 coding DNA: TGTGCCAGCTCCCCCAGGACAGGGGATCACAATGAGCAGTTCTTC.

This chain links TRBV6-5 with TRBJ2-7, with a tentative D call TRBD2 (6 bases). Deletions cut 2 bases from V and 4 bases from J, with 12 bases between. The CDR3 has 14 amino acids. Per germline, CDR1 MNHEY and CDR2 SVGAGI. In nucleotides, the CDR3 is TGTGCCAGCAGTTACGGGACTGGAGAGTACGAGCAGTACTTC. Its protein product is CASSYGTGEYEQYF.

Comments on this clone: Other DNA sequences in the sample encode the same CDR3. V and J are TRBV11-2 and TRBJ1-1, with D unresolved. CDR3 length: 14 amino acids. V was trimmed by 1 base and J by 1 base, leaving 7 bases between them. Looked up from germline, CDR1 is SGHAT and CDR2 is FQNNGV. CDR3 nucleotide sequence: TGTGCCAGCAGCTTAGTGGGAGGGAACACTGAAGCTTTCTTT. This encodes CASSLVGGNTEAFF.

The gene calls are TRBV10-2 and TRBJ2-1; the D gene is possibly TRBD2 (6 bases). V dropped 7 bases and J dropped 0 bases, with 13 bases sitting between them. The germline CDR1 and CDR2 sequences are WSHSY and SAAADI. CDR3 size: 15 residues. CDR3 sequence (DNA): TGCGCCAGCACACCTAGCGCACGCTCCTACAATGAGCAGTTCTTC. Residues: CASTPSARSYNEQFF.

In its sample, this clone was seen a few times. V gene TRBV7-9 combines with J gene TRBJ1-3; D is undetermined. Germline V gives CDR1 SEHNR, CDR2 FQNEAQ (reference sequence). This CDR3 has 14 amino acids. V lost 5 bases and J lost 2, with 10 bases in between. CDR3 coding DNA: TGTGCCAGCAGCAACTGGAGAACTGGAAACACCATATATTTT. This translates into CASSNWRTGNTIYF.

This chain joins TRBV5-1 and TRBJ2-2, with TRBD2 matching 16 bases. The J segment lost 4 bases and the V segment lost 4 bases, leaving 7 bases of the junction unmatched. The CDR3 length is 18 residues. Germline CDR1 and CDR2: SGHRS and YFSETQ. CDR3 residues: CASSTGLAGGRSTGELFF. The CDR3, as DNA: TGCGCCAGCAGCACGGGACTAGCGGGGGGGCGAAGCACCGGGGAGCTGTTTTTT.

This chain uses TRBV2 with TRBJ1-1; TRBD1 agrees at 7 bases. Unmatched junction bases numbered 5, after V lost 3 bases and J lost 1 base. The CDR3 spans 15 residues. In germline, CDR1 is SNHLY, CDR2 FYNNEI. The DNA of the CDR3 is TGTGCCAGCAGTGAGGGGACAGTACCGAACACTGAAGCTTTCTTT. Encoded protein: CASSEGTVPNTEAFF. Variable domain in full (rest from reference TRBV2 and TRBJ1-1): EPEVTQTPSHQVTQMGQEVILRCVPISNHLYFYWYRQILGQKVEFLVSFYNNEISEKSEIFDDQFSVERPDGSNFTLKIRSTKLEDSAMYFCASSEGTVPNTEAFFGQGTRLTVV.

This clone was seen a single time. Additional DNA sequences in this sample encode the identical CDR3. This chain connects TRBV5-1 to TRBJ1-1, with TRBD1 matching over 7 bases. V lost 4 bases and J lost 1; bases outside the gene matches: 4. Looked up from germline, CDR1 is SGHRS and CDR2 is YFSETQ. CDR3 length: 14 amino acids. CDR3 protein: CASSRGTANTEAFF. The CDR3 coding sequence is TGCGCCAGCAGCCGCGGGACAGCGAACACTGAAGCTTTCTTT. The variable domain in full, completed from reference TRBV5-1 and TRBJ1-1, reads KAGVTQTPRYLIKTRGQQVTLSCSPISGHRSVSWYQQTPGQGLQFLFEYFSETQRNKGNFPGRFSGRQFSNSRSEMNVSTLELGDSALYLCASSRGTANTEAFFGQGTRLTVV.

This clone was picked up one time. The chain has TRBV5-1 and TRBJ2-7; 7 nucleotides agree with TRBD1. The germline V gene encodes CDR1 SGHRS and CDR2 YFSETQ. CDR3 length: 14 residues. V lost 1 base to trimming and J lost 6 bases; unmatched junction nucleotides: 7. Here the CDR3 reads CASSLTGEVSEQYF. The CDR3 DNA follows: TGCGCCAGCAGCTTGACAGGGGAAGTTAGCGAGCAGTACTTC.